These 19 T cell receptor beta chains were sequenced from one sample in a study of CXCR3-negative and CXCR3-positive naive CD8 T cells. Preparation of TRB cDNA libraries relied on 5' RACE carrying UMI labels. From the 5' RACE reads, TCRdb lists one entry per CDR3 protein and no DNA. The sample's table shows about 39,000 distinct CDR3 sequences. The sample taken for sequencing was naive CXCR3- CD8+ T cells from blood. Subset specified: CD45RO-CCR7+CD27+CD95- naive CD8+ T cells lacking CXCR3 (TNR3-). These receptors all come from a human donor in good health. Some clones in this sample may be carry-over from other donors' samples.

The CDR3 loop reads CSVEDSYNEQFF. The chain has TRBV29-1 and TRBJ2-1. Per the germline V gene, CDR1 is SQVTM and CDR2 is ANQGSEA. The CDR3 is 12 residues long.

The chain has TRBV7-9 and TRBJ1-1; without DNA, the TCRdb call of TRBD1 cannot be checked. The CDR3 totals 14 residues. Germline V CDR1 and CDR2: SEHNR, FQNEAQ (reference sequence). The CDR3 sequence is CASSLETENTEAFF.

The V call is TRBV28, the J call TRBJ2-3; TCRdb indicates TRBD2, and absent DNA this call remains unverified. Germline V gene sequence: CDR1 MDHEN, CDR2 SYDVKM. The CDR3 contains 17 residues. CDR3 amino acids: CASTDPPGLRVTDTQYF. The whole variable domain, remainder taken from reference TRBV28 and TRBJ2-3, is DVKVTQSSRYLVKRTGEKVFLECVQDMDHENMFWYRQDPGLGLRLIYFSYDVKMKEKGDIPEGYSVSREKKERFSLILESASTNQTSMYLCASTDPPGLRVTDTQYFGPGTRLTVL.

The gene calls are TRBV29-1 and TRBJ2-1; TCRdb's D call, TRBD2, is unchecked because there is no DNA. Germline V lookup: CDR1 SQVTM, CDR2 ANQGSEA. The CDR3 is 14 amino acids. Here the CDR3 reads CSVEDQWGRDEQFF.

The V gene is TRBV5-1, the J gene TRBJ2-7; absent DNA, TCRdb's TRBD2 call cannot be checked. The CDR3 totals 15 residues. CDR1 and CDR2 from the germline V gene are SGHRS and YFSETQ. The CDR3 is CASSLGAAGNYEQYF.

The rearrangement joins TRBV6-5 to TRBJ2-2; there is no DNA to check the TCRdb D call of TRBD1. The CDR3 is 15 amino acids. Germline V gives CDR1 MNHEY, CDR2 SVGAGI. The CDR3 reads CASSYSGQGTGELFF.

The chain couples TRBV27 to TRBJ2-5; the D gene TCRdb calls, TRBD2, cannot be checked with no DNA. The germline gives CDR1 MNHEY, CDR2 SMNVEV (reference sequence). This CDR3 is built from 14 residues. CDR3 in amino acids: CASSGSGPRETQYF.

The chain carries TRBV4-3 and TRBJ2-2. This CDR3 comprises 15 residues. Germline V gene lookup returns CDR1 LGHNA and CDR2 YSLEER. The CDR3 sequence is CASSQGLEFSGELFF.

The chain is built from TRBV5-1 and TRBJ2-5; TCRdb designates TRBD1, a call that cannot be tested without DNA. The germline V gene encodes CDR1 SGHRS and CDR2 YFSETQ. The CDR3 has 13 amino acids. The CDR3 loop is CASSLGQLETQYF.

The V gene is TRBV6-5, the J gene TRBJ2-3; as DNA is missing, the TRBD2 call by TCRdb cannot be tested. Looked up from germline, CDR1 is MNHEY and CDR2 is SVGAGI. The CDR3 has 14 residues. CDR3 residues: CASKGLADTDTQYF.

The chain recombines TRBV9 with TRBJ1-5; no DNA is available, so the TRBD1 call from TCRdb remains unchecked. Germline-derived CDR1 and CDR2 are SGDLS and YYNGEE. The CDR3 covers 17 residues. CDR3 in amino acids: CASSPHTGGRDNQPQHF.

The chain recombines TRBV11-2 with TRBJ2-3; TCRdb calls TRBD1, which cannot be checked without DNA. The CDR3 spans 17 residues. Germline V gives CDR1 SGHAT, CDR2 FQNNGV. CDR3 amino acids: CASSLTRGATPTDTQYF.

The CDR3 sequence is CASSIVLRRGDTEAFF. V gene TRBV4-1 combines with J gene TRBJ1-1; TCRdb's assignment of TRBD1 cannot be checked, as there is no DNA. The germline V gene encodes CDR1 MGHRA and CDR2 YSYEKL. CDR3 length: 16 amino acids.

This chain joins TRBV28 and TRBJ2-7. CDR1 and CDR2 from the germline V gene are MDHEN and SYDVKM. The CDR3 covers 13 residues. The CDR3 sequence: CASRSRDSYEQYF.

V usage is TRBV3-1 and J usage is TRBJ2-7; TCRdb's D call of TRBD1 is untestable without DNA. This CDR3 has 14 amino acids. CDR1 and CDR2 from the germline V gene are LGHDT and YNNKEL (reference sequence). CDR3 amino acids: CASSQGGGVGEQYF.

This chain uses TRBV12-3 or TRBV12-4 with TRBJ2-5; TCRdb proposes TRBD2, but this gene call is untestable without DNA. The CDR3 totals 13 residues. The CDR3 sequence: CASSSTSEETQYF.

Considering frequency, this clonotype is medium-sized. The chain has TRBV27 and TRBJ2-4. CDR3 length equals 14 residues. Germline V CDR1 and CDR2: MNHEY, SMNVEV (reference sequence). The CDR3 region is CASSSWLAKNIQYF.

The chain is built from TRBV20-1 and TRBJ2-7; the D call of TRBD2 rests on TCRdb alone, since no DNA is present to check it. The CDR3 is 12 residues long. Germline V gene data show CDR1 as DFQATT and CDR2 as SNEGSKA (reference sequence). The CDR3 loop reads CSARQGPYEQYF.

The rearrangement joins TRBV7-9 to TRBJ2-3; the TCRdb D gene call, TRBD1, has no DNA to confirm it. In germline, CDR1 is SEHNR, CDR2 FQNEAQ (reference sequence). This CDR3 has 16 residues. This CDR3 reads CASSPLGQAFTDTQYF.